This T cell receptor beta chain derives from a study of T-cell reconstitution after alpha-beta-depleted transplantation in children. Preparing the TCRbeta library involved the use of unique molecular identifiers. Each CDR3 protein is one row after TCRdb ran MiXCR on the PCR reads. The sample carries some 300,000 distinct CDR3 sequences, over 7% recorded once. The V gene's germline CDR1 is KGHSH and CDR2 LQKENI. This CDR3 is 14 amino acids long. Unmatched junction bases numbered 6, after V lost 0 bases and J lost 8 bases. On this clonotype: Its antigen is as yet unknown.

The study's findings and limits: Recipient T cells and thymic progenitors that survived were the source of the high TCRbeta diversity seen at day 60 in some patients. Expanded graft clones numbering several hundred reportedly gave rise to alpha-beta T cells about two months after transplant. By one year post-transplant, T-cell counts and diversity largely arose from T cells that were newly produced.

The TCR comes from a female patient aged 2-9 years who had a stem cell transplant for Fanconi anemia, so the T cells may come from the graft donor. The chain links TRBV18 to TRBJ1-2, with 7 bases fitting TRBD1. This specimen was peripheral blood, taken 360 days after TCRalphabeta/CD19-depleted stem cell transplant. The CDR3 protein is CASSPPITTGGYTF. The CDR3 DNA follows: TGTGCCAGCTCACCACCGATTACGACAGGGGGCTACACCTTC.